This T cell receptor beta chain was retrieved from a study of cytomegalovirus exposure and HLA in healthy donors. This clone has just one count. Primers included in the PCR were 60 Vbeta and 13 Jbeta primers. The data were produced by immunoSEQ multiplex PCR, yet TCRdb's version contains in-frame clones alone and is incomplete. The table includes some 130,000 clones, around 77% detected once. Germline-derived CDR1 and CDR2 are LNHDA and SQIVND (reference sequence). The CDR3 is 15 residues long. Trimming took off 3 bases at V and 0 bases at J, with 11 bases between the two ends. The origin of this receptor is a man aged 30-40 years in good health. The sample comprised PBMCs. The chain employs TRBV19 and TRBJ1-1, with D maybe TRBD1 (5 bases). The CDR3 nucleotides read TGTGCCAGTAGTATGGGGGGATCCATGAACACTGAAGCTTTCTTT. Its translation is CASSMGGSMNTEAFF.